The 2 T cell receptor beta chains given below trace back to one sample, sequenced in a study of T cell responses to AZD1222 COVID-19 vaccine. TCRdb keeps only in-frame clones here, not all; method: immunoSEQ multiplex PCR. This sample has about 120,000 clones, with about nine tenths found just once. The source was peripheral blood, collected on day 0 of AZD1222 vaccination. The receptors derive from an adult in good health.

This clone was found once. The rearrangement joins TRBV30 to TRBJ2-1, with D uncertain. Looked up from germline, CDR1 is GTSNPN and CDR2 is SVGIG (reference sequence). This CDR3 region has 13 residues. V lost 8 bases and J 7 bases, leaving 18 bases between the germline ends. The CDR3 protein is CATRLDHWNEQFF. The CDR3 region has the DNA TGTGCCACGCGGCTAGATCACTGGAATGAGCAGTTCTTC.

The chain combines TRBV5-1 with TRBJ2-1, with a tentative D call TRBD2 (5 bases). CDR1 and CDR2 from the germline V gene are SGHRS and YFSETQ. Trimming left V 4 bases short and J 5 bases short, with 13 bases between. The CDR3 contains 14 residues. This CDR3 reads CASSPGLYNNEQFF. The CDR3 coding sequence is TGCGCCAGCAGCCCTGGACTGTATAACAATGAGCAGTTCTTC.